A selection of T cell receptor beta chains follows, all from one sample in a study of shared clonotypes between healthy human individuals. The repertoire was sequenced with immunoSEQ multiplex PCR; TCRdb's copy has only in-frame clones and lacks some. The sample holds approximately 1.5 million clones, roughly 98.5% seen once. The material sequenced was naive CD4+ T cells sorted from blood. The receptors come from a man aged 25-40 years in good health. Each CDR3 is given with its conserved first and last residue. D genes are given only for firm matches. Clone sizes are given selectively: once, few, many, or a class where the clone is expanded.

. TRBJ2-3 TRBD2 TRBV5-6 CASSLAGGSTDTQYF TGTGCCAGCAGCTTAGCGGGGGGGAGCACAGATACGCAGTATTTT
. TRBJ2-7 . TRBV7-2 CASSLAWGRIDEQYF TGTGCCAGCAGCTTAGCCTGGGGGCGGATCGACGAGCAGTACTTC
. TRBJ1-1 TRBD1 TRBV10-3 CAIRGLSRGRGPNTEAFF TGTGCCATCAGGGGGTTATCAAGGGGGCGCGGCCCGAACACTGAAGCTTTCTTT
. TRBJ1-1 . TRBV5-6 CASSPGDGDEAFF TGTGCCAGCAGCCCAGGGGACGGGGATGAAGCTTTCTTT
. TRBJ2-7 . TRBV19 CASSTPGLSYEQYF TGTGCCAGTAGTACCCCGGGACTTTCCTACGAGCAGTACTTC
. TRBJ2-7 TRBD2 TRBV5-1 CASSLVAGGEQYF TGCGCCAGCAGTTTAGTAGCGGGAGGCGAGCAGTACTTC
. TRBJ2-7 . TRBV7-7 CASSLDSGGRQVF TGTGCCAGCAGCTTAGATAGTGGGGGACGGCAAGTCTTC
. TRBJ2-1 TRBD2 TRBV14 CASSQGLAGWGEQFF TGTGCCAGCAGCCAGGGACTAGCGGGATGGGGTGAGCAGTTCTTC
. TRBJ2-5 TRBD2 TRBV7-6 CASSLGASGRSETQYF TGTGCCAGCAGCTTAGGGGCTAGCGGGAGGTCAGAGACCCAGTACTTC
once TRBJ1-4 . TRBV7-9 CASSPGQRTNEKLFF TGTGCCAGCAGCCCAGGACAGAGGACTAATGAAAAACTGTTTTTT
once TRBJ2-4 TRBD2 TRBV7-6 CASSGLAGGRNIQYF TGTGCCAGCAGCGGACTAGCGGGAGGGAGGAACATTCAGTACTTC
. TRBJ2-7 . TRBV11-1 CASSQDGSDYAQYF TGTGCCAGCAGCCAAGACGGATCCGACTACGCGCAGTACTTC
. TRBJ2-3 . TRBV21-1 CASNETDTQYF TGTGCCAGCAACGAGACAGATACGCAGTATTTT
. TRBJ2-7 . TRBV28 CASRTGTQVYEQYF TGTGCCAGCAGGACCGGGACCCAGGTCTACGAGCAGTACTTC
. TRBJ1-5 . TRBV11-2 CASRLGGAHNQPQHF TGTGCCAGCCGCCTCGGTGGGGCCCATAATCAGCCCCAGCATTTT
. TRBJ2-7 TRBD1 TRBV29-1 CSVGRTGSEFDEQYF TGCAGCGTTGGGAGGACAGGGAGTGAATTTGACGAGCAGTACTTC
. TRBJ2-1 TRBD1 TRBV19 CASTRRTGNEQFF TGTGCCAGTACCCGTCGGACAGGCAATGAGCAGTTCTTC